This T cell receptor (beta chain) was sequenced during a study of T cells in Graves' hyperthyroidism and ophthalmopathy. General study points: Blood samples included most of the expanded thyroid clonotypes exceeding 0.001.

This clonotype was observed at least ten times. Its target is unknown. TCR beta CDR3 regions were amplified from RNA transcripts. First-round RT-PCR targeting the TCR CDR3 was performed with the HTBI primer set. Each CDR3 protein gets one entry after TCRdb re-called the multiplex PCR reads with MiXCR. This sample yields about 640,000 distinct CDR3 sequences, of which 45% are seen a single time; approximately 7.2% belongs to the top ten. The CDR3 has 13 amino acids. The ends were cut back, 6 bases at V and 8 bases at J, with 19 bases in the middle. The germline V gene encodes CDR1 SQVTM and CDR2 ANQGSEA.

This sequence joins TRBV29-1 and TRBJ1-2, with TRBD1 as a possible D gene (6 bases). The TCR was taken from an adult man with Graves' disease, either hyperthyroidism or ophthalmopathy (not recorded which). The sample comprised peripheral blood or thyroid tissue (not recorded which). The CDR3 loop is CSVRNPGERGYTF. CDR3 nucleotides: TGCAGCGTCAGGAACCCAGGGGAGCGCGGCTACACCTTC.